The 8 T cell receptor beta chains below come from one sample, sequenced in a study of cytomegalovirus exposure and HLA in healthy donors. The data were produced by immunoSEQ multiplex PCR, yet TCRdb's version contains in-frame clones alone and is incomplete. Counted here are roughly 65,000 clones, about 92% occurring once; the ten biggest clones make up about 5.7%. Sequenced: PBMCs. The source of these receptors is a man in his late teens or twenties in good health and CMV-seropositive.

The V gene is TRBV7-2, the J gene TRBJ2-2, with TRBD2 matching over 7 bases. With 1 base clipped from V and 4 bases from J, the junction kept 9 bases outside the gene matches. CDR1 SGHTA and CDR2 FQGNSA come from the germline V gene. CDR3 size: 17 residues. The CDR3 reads CASSLGGLAVVTGELFF. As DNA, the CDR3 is TGTGCCAGCAGCTTAGGAGGGCTAGCGGTAGTCACCGGGGAGCTGTTTTTT.

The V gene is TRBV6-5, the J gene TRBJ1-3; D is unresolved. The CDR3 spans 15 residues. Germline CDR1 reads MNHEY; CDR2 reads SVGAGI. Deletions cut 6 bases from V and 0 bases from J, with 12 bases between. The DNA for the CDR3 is TGTGCCAGCAGACCTGACATGAGCTCTGGAAACACCATATATTTT. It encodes CASRPDMSSGNTIYF.

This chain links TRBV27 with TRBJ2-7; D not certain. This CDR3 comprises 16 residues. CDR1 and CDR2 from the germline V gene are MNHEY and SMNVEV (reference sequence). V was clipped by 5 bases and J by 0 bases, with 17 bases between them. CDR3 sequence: CASSPRLGLPSYEQYF. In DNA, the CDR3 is TGTGCCAGCAGTCCGCGCCTGGGCTTGCCCTCCTACGAGCAGTACTTC.

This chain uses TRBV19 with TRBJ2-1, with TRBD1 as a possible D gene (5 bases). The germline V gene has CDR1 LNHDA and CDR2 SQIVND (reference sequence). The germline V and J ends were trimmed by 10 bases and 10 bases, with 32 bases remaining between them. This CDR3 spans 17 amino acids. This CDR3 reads CATQIEQDVSGVGEQFF. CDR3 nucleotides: TGTGCCACCCAGATTGAACAGGACGTCTCTGGGGTAGGAGAGCAGTTCTTC.

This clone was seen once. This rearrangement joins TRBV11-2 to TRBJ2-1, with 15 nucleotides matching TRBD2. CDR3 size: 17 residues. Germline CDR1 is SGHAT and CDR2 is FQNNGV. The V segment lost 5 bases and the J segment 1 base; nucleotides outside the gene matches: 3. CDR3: CASSRTSGRGSYNEQFF. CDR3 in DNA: TGTGCCAGCAGCCGGACTAGCGGGAGGGGTTCCTACAATGAGCAGTTCTTC.

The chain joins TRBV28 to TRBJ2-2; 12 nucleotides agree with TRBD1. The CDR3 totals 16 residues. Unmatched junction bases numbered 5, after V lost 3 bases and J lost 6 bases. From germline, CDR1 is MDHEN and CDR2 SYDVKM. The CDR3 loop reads CASSFRDRGLAGELFF. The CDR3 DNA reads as TGTGCCAGCAGTTTCCGGGACAGGGGGCTTGCCGGGGAGCTGTTTTTT.

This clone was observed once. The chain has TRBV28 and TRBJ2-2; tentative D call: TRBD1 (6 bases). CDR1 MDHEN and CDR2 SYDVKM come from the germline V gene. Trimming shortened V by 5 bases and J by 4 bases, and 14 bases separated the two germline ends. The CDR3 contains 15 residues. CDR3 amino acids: CASSKPTGFTGELFF. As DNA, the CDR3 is TGTGCCAGCAGTAAACCTACAGGGTTCACCGGGGAGCTGTTTTTT.

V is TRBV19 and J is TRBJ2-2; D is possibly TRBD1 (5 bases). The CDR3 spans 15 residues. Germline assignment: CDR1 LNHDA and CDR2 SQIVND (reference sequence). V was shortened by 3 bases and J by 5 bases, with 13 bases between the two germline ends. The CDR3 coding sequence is TGTGCCAGTAGTATGAAAGGGGCAAAGACCGGGGAGCTGTTTTTT. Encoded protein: CASSMKGAKTGELFF.